The entry that follows covers one TCR beta chain sequence. The antigen is unknown. The CDR3 contains 16 residues. The ends lost 1 base at V and 3 bases at J; junction bases unmatched: 3. Germline-derived CDR1 and CDR2 are SGHKS and YYEKEE (reference sequence). Libraries were prepared by immunoSEQ multiplex PCR; TCRdb keeps only in-frame clonotypes and omits some of them. The table includes 110,000 to 150,000 clones, about 80% detected once. The source of the sample is a study of cytotoxic CD8 clonotypes in ibrutinib-treated CLL. Regarding the study as a whole: At progression, clonality fell back toward baseline after rising at ibrutinib response.

This sequence was found in a human donor with chronic lymphocytic leukemia. The input for sequencing was PBMCs, taken after 12 months of ibrutinib treatment. The J gene is TRBJ2-1, the V gene TRBV5-5, with 11 bases aligning to TRBD2. CDR3 DNA sequence: TGTGCCAGCAGCTTGTATCTAGCGGGGGGCTACAATGAGCAGTTCTTC. It translates to CASSLYLAGGYNEQFF.